This entry describes one T cell receptor (beta chain). This record comes from a study of blood T cell repertoires in COVID-19. Across the whole study: Sites across the United States, Italy and Spain contributed samples from acute and convalescent COVID-19. From T cells, B-cell-depleted T cells, or PBMCs came the material, which was cDNA or gDNA.

The method was immunoSEQ multiplex PCR; TCRdb's version includes in-frame clones alone and lacks a portion of them. The table includes some 200,000 clones, roughly 90% detected once. The CDR3 contains 14 residues. CDR1 and CDR2 from the germline V gene are MNHEY and SMNVEV (reference sequence). The V and J ends lost 5 bases and 6 bases respectively, with 16 bases between them. The sequence was collected from a woman in her sixties or seventies with acute or convalescent COVID-19. Sample: peripheral blood. The rearrangement links TRBV27 to TRBJ1-2; perhaps TRBD1 as D (5 bases). CDR3 DNA sequence: TGTGCCAGCAGTGCAAGCAGGGAATGGGATGGCTACACCTTC. Encoded protein: CASSASREWDGYTF.